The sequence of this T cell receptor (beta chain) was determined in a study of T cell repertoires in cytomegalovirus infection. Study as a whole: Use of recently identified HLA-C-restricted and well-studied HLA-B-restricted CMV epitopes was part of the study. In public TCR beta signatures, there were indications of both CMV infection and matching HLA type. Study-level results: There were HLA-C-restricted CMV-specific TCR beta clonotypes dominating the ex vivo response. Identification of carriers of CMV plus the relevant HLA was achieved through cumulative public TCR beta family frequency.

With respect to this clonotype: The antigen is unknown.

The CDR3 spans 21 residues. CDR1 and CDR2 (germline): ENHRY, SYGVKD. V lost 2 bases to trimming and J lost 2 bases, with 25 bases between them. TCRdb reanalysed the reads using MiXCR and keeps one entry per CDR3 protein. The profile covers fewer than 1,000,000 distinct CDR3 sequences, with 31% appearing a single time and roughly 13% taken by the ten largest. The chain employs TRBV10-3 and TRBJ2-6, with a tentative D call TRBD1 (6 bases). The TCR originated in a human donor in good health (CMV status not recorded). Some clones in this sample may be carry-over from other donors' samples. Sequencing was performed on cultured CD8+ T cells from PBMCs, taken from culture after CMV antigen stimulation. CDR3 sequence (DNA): TGTGCCATCAGTGAGCTAGTTGAACAGGGAGATGCAGCAACTGGGGCCAACGTCCTGACTTTC. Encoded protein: CAISELVEQGDAATGANVLTF.